Listed below are T cell receptor beta chains from one sample, sequenced in a study of blood T cell repertoires in COVID-19. Sequencing was performed with immunoSEQ multiplex PCR; in TCRdb, only in-frame clones are kept and a portion is missing. In the table there are some 460,000 clones, around nine tenths of which are singletons. The sample consisted of PBMCs or T cells enriched from blood (not recorded which). Receptors originate from a woman aged 18 to 35 with acute COVID-19. CDR3s include the opening cysteine and the closing phenylalanine or tryptophan. A D gene is named only where the DNA matches it firmly. Clone size is stated in some rows and not others, as once, few, many or a class when expanded.

.,TRBD1,TRBV2,TRBJ1-1,CATSDGTVRIDTEAFF,TGTGCCACCTCAGATGGGACAGTGAGGATCGATACTGAAGCTTTCTTT
.,TRBD1,TRBV25-1,TRBJ1-1,CASSGPDRFMNTEAFF,TGTGCCAGCAGTGGCCCGGACAGGTTCATGAACACTGAAGCTTTCTTT
.,TRBD2,TRBV9,TRBJ2-2,CASSPGGSGELFF,TGTGCCAGCAGCCCCGGGGGGTCCGGGGAGCTGTTTTTT
few,TRBD1,TRBV4-3,TRBJ1-1,CASSQLDRRRVTEAFF,TGCGCCAGCAGCCAACTGGACAGGAGGAGGGTCACTGAAGCTTTCTTT
.,.,TRBV3-1/TRBV3-2,TRBJ1-1,CASSHGARGNTEAFF,TGTGCCAGCAGCCATGGGGCCAGGGGGAACACTGAAGCTTTCTTT
.,TRBD1,TRBV19,TRBJ1-5,CASSIGDRGTQPQHF,TGTGCCAGTAGTATAGGAGACAGGGGAACTCAGCCCCAGCATTTT
.,TRBD1,TRBV6-5,TRBJ1-6,CASSYLDRDASPLHF,TGTGCCAGCAGTTACTTGGACAGGGACGCTTCACCCCTCCACTTT
.,TRBD2,TRBV9,TRBJ2-7,CASSLQPHTSGLVYEQYF,TGTGCCAGCAGCCTCCAACCCCATACTAGCGGACTTGTCTACGAGCAGTACTTC
few,TRBD1,TRBV5-4,TRBJ1-2,CASSLGDRDYGYTF,TGTGCCAGCAGCTTGGGTGACAGGGACTATGGCTACACCTTC
.,.,TRBV6-2/TRBV6-3,TRBJ2-7,CASSYVGQALEQYF,TGTGCCAGCAGTTACGTGGGTCAGGCGCTCGAGCAGTACTTC
few,.,TRBV10-3,TRBJ1-1,CAIGGGGTEAFF,TGTGCCATCGGCGGGGGTGGGACTGAAGCTTTCTTT
.,.,TRBV24-1,TRBJ2-1,CATSDLASATYNEQFF,TGTGCCACCAGTGATTTGGCTAGCGCAACCTACAATGAGCAGTTCTTC
few,TRBD1,TRBV7-9,TRBJ2-7,CASSFSETGDYEQYF,TGTGCCAGCAGCTTTTCTGAGACAGGGGACTACGAGCAGTACTTC
.,TRBD1,TRBV6-5,TRBJ1-5,CASRTGQGLDQPQHF,TGTGCCAGCAGAACGGGACAGGGGTTGGATCAGCCCCAGCATTTT
.,TRBD1,TRBV7-2,TRBJ1-3,CASSPPGQGINTIYF,TGTGCCAGCAGCCCGCCCGGACAGGGAATAAACACCATATATTTT
.,.,TRBV15,TRBJ2-5,CATSQGETQYF,TGTGCCACCAGCCAGGGGGAGACCCAGTACTTC
.,TRBD2,TRBV5-1,TRBJ2-1,CASSGSGTSSYNEQFF,TGCGCCAGCAGCGGCTCCGGGACTAGCAGTTACAATGAGCAGTTCTTC
once,TRBD2,TRBV5-6,TRBJ2-7,CASSPTGTRHYEQYF,TGTGCCAGCAGCCCCACCGGGACTAGACACTACGAGCAGTACTTC
.,TRBD1,TRBV27,TRBJ2-7,CASIRTGPVYEQYF,TGTGCCAGTATTAGGACAGGGCCCGTCTACGAGCAGTACTTC
.,.,TRBV5-4,TRBJ2-7,CASSLEPIGGEQYF,TGTGCCAGCAGCTTGGAGCCCATAGGGGGCGAGCAGTACTTC
few,.,TRBV18,TRBJ1-5,CASSPTVGNQPQHF,TGTGCCAGCTCACCAACAGTCGGAAATCAGCCCCAGCATTTT
.,.,TRBV7-2,TRBJ1-3,CASAARSPGGNTIYF,TGTGCCAGCGCGGCCCGGAGCCCCGGGGGAAACACCATATATTTT
few,.,TRBV9,TRBJ2-2,CASSVVNGELFF,TGTGCCAGCAGCGTAGTAAACGGGGAGCTGTTTTTT
.,TRBD1,TRBV27,TRBJ1-2,CATRSGGDYGYTF,TGTGCCACCCGTTCAGGGGGAGACTATGGCTACACCTTC
.,TRBD1,TRBV18,TRBJ1-6,CASSPGGQGVSSPLHF,TGTGCCAGCTCACCTGGGGGGCAGGGGGTAAGCTCACCCCTCCACTTT
few,TRBD1,TRBV6-1,TRBJ2-7,CASSEPGTGSREQYF,TGTGCCAGCAGTGAACCCGGGACAGGGTCGCGTGAGCAGTACTTC
.,TRBD2,TRBV10-3,TRBJ2-2,CAISVTSGLGAGELFF,TGTGCCATCAGCGTTACTAGCGGCCTGGGGGCCGGGGAGCTGTTTTTT
.,TRBD2,TRBV2,TRBJ2-1,CASTGTSGNEQFF,TGTGCCAGCACCGGGACTAGCGGGAATGAGCAGTTCTTC
.,.,TRBV19,TRBJ1-5,CASRTSDYSNQPQHF,TGTGCCAGTAGAACCTCAGATTATAGCAATCAGCCCCAGCATTTT
few,TRBD1,TRBV19,TRBJ1-5,CASSMNRRDRSNQPQHF,TGTGCCAGTAGTATGAATCGGAGGGACAGGAGCAATCAGCCCCAGCATTTT
.,.,TRBV25-1,TRBJ1-1,CASTLGGGNTEAFF,TGTGCCAGCACCCTAGGGGGTGGGAACACTGAAGCTTTCTTT
.,TRBD1,TRBV10-3,TRBJ2-3,CAIRLTGGADTQYF,TGTGCCATCAGGTTGACAGGGGGCGCAGATACGCAGTATTTT
few,TRBD2,TRBV9,TRBJ2-3,CASSVEISGGPQYF,TGTGCCAGCAGCGTAGAGATTAGCGGGGGGCCGCAGTATTTT
.,.,TRBV6-1,TRBJ1-2,CASSEGYNYGYTF,TGTGCCAGCAGTGAGGGCTATAACTATGGCTACACCTTC
.,.,TRBV5-1,TRBJ2-2,CASSLTVELTGELFF,TGCGCCAGCAGCTTGACAGTCGAACTGACCGGGGAGCTGTTTTTT
.,.,TRBV5-6,TRBJ1-3,CASSPGREDTIYF,TGTGCCAGCAGCCCGGGGAGGGAGGACACCATATATTTT
.,.,TRBV19,TRBJ1-5,CASSMQGNQPQHF,TGTGCCAGTAGTATGCAGGGCAATCAGCCCCAGCATTTT
.,.,TRBV5-1,TRBJ1-2,CASSSDGQTIYGYTF,TGCGCCAGCAGCTCAGATGGACAGACAATCTATGGCTACACCTTC
.,TRBD2,TRBV5-1,TRBJ2-5,CASSVGTSGKQETQYF,TGCGCCAGCAGCGTGGGGACTAGCGGGAAACAAGAGACCCAGTACTTC
once,.,TRBV9,TRBJ2-3,CASSVATDTQYF,TGTGCCAGCAGCGTAGCTACTGATACGCAGTATTTT
.,TRBD1,TRBV7-2,TRBJ2-7,CASSSGTGSGEQYF,TGTGCCAGCAGCTCCGGGACAGGGTCAGGTGAGCAGTACTTC
.,TRBD2,TRBV19,TRBJ2-7,CASSIGGTSYEQYF,TGTGCCAGTAGTATCGGGGGGACCTCCTACGAGCAGTACTTC
.,.,TRBV2,TRBJ1-2,CASSVKTYYGYTF,TGTGCCAGCAGTGTTAAGACTTACTATGGCTACACCTTC
many,TRBD1,TRBV6-5,TRBJ2-1,CASSKPGQGVNEQFF,TGTGCCAGCAGTAAACCGGGACAGGGGGTCAATGAGCAGTTCTTC
.,TRBD2,TRBV19,TRBJ2-1,CASSILTSGRTPAQFF,TGTGCCAGTAGTATTCTCACTAGCGGGAGAACACCGGCCCAGTTCTTC
.,TRBD2,TRBV29-1,TRBJ2-5,CSVASGIQETQYF,TGCAGCGTTGCTAGCGGGATTCAAGAGACCCAGTACTTC
.,TRBD2,TRBV6-4,TRBJ2-1,CASSERAGSYNEQFF,TGTGCCAGCAGTGAGAGAGCGGGGTCCTACAATGAGCAGTTCTTC
.,TRBD1,TRBV5-8,TRBJ1-5,CASSKQGVNQPQHF,TGTGCCAGCAGTAAACAGGGGGTCAATCAGCCCCAGCATTTT
.,TRBD1,TRBV19,TRBJ2-7,CASSTRGTGPYEQYF,TGTGCCAGTAGCACGAGGGGGACAGGGCCCTACGAGCAGTACTTC
.,TRBD1,TRBV7-2,TRBJ2-7,CASSRDRGSYEQYF,TGTGCCAGCAGTCGGGACAGGGGTTCTTACGAGCAGTACTTC
.,.,TRBV15,TRBJ2-3,CATSRDVGADTQYF,TGTGCCACCAGCAGAGATGTAGGGGCAGATACGCAGTATTTT
.,TRBD1,TRBV9,TRBJ1-1,CASSRTGRTEAFF,TGTGCCAGCAGTCGGACAGGGAGGACTGAAGCTTTCTTT
.,.,TRBV6-5,TRBJ1-1,CASSYTSTGSNTEAFF,TGTGCCAGCAGTTATACCTCAACAGGGTCGAATACTGAAGCTTTCTTT
.,.,TRBV6-1,TRBJ1-6,CASSEAPEPSYNSPLHF,TGTGCCAGCAGTGAAGCCCCCGAGCCCTCCTATAATTCACCCCTCCACTTT
.,TRBD1,TRBV6-5,TRBJ1-6,CASSSQGANSPLHF,TGTGCCAGCAGTTCCCAGGGGGCCAATTCACCCCTCCACTTT
.,.,TRBV14,TRBJ2-7,CASGNDRLSYEQYF,TGTGCCAGCGGTAACGACAGGCTTTCCTACGAGCAGTACTTC
.,.,TRBV19,TRBJ2-2,CASTYSGELFF,TGTGCCAGTACCTACTCCGGGGAGCTGTTTTTT
once,TRBD2,TRBV7-6,TRBJ2-2,CASSLGPGGNTGELFF,TGTGCCAGCAGCTTAGGTCCGGGGGGGAACACCGGGGAGCTGTTTTTT
few,.,TRBV2,TRBJ1-4,CASSAQRGWEKLFF,TGTGCCAGCAGCGCTCAAAGGGGATGGGAAAAACTGTTTTTT